The 22 T cell receptor beta chains listed next were all sequenced from one sample in a study of blood T cells in healthy people across ages. Primers used in a second PCR of roughly 7 to 12 cycles were a sample-barcoded 5' primer and a J-beta primer mix. TCRdb re-analysed the 5' RACE reads in MiXCR, keeping a single row per CDR3 protein. Here the sample spans roughly 680,000 distinct CDR3 sequences, roughly 20% being singletons. Material for sequencing was blood. The receptors come from a man between 65 and 80 years old in good health.

The V gene is TRBV7-3, the J gene TRBJ2-3; 7 bases fit TRBD2. The CDR3 covers 17 residues. V shed 2 bases and J 0 bases; nucleotides not matched to a gene: 8. The germline CDR1 and CDR2 sequences are SGHTA and FQGTGA. The CDR3 reads CASSLDPRAGSTDTQYF. The CDR3 nucleotides read TGTGCCAGCAGCTTAGACCCCCGAGCGGGAAGCACAGATACGCAGTATTTT.

The chain combines TRBV4-1 with TRBJ2-1; 7 bases map to TRBD2. V trimming: 0 bases; J trimming: 0 bases; junction bases outside the gene matches: 8. In germline, CDR1 is MGHRA, CDR2 YSYEKL. CDR3 length equals 18 residues. The CDR3 nucleotides read TGCGCCAGCAGCCAAGATATGGGGAGGGTTAGCTCCTACAATGAGCAGTTCTTC. Its translation is CASSQDMGRVSSYNEQFF.

This clonotype was seen a handful of times. The chain employs TRBV4-3 and TRBJ1-6; D gene ambiguous. There are 16 residues in the CDR3. V lost 0 bases and J lost 7, with 13 bases in between. Germline CDR1 is LGHNA and CDR2 is YSLEER. In DNA, the CDR3 is TGCGCCAGCAGCCAAGATCGTCAGTCTAAGAATTCACCCCTCCACTTT. The encoded protein is CASSQDRQSKNSPLHF.

CDR3 sequence: CASSEELFRTGGNGYTF. The CDR3 coding sequence is TGTGCCAGCAGTGAAGAGCTTTTTAGGACAGGGGGAAATGGCTACACCTTC. This chain uses TRBV2 with TRBJ1-2; TRBD1 agrees at 10 bases. V gave up 1 base and J gave up 6 bases; unmatched junction bases: 11. There are 17 residues in the CDR3. CDR1 is SNHLY, CDR2 FYNNEI, per germline.

The CDR3 protein is CASSSTRDRVEGMVKKLFF. CDR3 coding DNA: TGTGCCAGCAGCTCGACCCGAGACAGGGTTGAGGGTATGGTTAAAAAACTGTTTTTT. V and J are TRBV6-2 or TRBV6-3 and TRBJ1-4; 7 bases are a match to TRBD1. Germline V gives CDR1 MNHEY, CDR2 SVGEGT. This CDR3 region has 19 residues. With 6 bases clipped from V and 9 bases from J, the junction kept 25 bases outside the gene matches.

This clonotype was observed a handful of times. V is TRBV20-1 and J is TRBJ2-3, with 10 positions matching TRBD2. Germline CDR1 is DFQATT and CDR2 is SNEGSKA (reference sequence). V was pared by 0 bases and J by 6 bases, with 6 bases of the junction left unmatched. The CDR3 extends over 15 amino acids. The CDR3 DNA follows: TGCAGTGCTAGAGATTCTAGCGGGAGTGGTGATACGCAGTATTTT. Protein sequence: CSARDSSGSGDTQYF.

This clonotype occurred a few times. CDR3 bases: TGTGCCAGCAGCACCCCCTCAGCTACAAACTTTGCGGGCCCAATTGATACGCAGTATTTT. Amino acids: CASSTPSATNFAGPIDTQYF. The rearrangement uses TRBV7-3 and TRBJ2-3; D possibly corresponds to TRBD2 (5 bases). Germline loops: CDR1 SGHTA, CDR2 FQGTGA. V lost 5 bases, J lost 6 bases, and 33 bases lay in between. CDR3 size: 20 residues.

There are a few counts of this clonotype. This chain uses TRBV28 with TRBJ2-5, with no clear D. The V end lost 3 bases, the J end lost 5 bases, and 16 bases lay between the germline ends. From germline, CDR1 is MDHEN and CDR2 SYDVKM. The CDR3 sequence is 15 residues long. CDR3 sequence: CASSLVAPLGETQYF. CDR3 DNA sequence: TGTGCCAGCAGTTTGGTGGCTCCATTAGGGGAGACCCAGTACTTC. The full variable domain, rest sourced from reference TRBV28 and TRBJ2-5, is DVKVTQSSRYLVKRTGEKVFLECVQDMDHENMFWYRQDPGLGLRLIYFSYDVKMKEKGDIPEGYSVSREKKERFSLILESASTNQTSMYLCASSLVAPLGETQYFGPGTRLLVL.

The gene calls are TRBV6-1 and TRBJ1-1, with 7 bases matching TRBD1. V shed 6 bases and J 9 bases; nucleotides not matched to a gene: 19. The CDR3 contains 16 residues. Per germline, CDR1 MNHNS and CDR2 SASEGT. As DNA, the CDR3 is TGTGCCAGCAGACCAGAACAGGGGTTTGGCACATTGAAAGCTTTCTTT. Its translation is CASRPEQGFGTLKAFF.

Ten or more counts support this clonotype. This chain joins TRBV4-1 and TRBJ2-4; D remains unclear. Germline CDR1 is MGHRA and CDR2 is YSYEKL. Trimming took off 1 base at V and 6 bases at J, with 10 bases between the two ends. CDR3 length: 14 amino acids. The CDR3 loop is CASSQGGIGNIQYF. The CDR3 nucleotides read TGCGCCAGCAGCCAAGGTGGGATCGGAAACATTCAGTACTTC.

Written as DNA, the CDR3 is TGTGCCAGCAGTCTAAGGGGGCGCCGCACTGAAGCTTTCTTT. Translating it yields CASSLRGRRTEAFF. The chain combines TRBV12-3 or TRBV12-4 with TRBJ1-1; 7 bases are shared with TRBD1. The CDR3 runs 14 residues. V was clipped by 5 bases and J by 4 bases; unmatched bases: 7.

In the case of this clonotype: At one end, the junction sequence differs from germline, possibly due to a read error. The rearrangement joins TRBV7-2 to TRBJ2-1; 7 bases agree with TRBD1. In germline, CDR1 is SGHTA, CDR2 FQGNSA. CDR3 size: 15 residues. CDR3 nucleotides: TGTGCCAGCAGCTTCCAGACAGGGACCTACAATGGGCAGTTCTTC. Translated, it gives CASSFQTGTYNGQFF.

In regard to this clonotype: The junction shows a germline mismatch at one end, possibly a read error. This chain connects TRBV18 to TRBJ2-7; TRBD1 matches 9 bases. The CDR3 totals 14 residues. Germline lookup yields CDR1 KGHSH and CDR2 LQKENI. CDR3 DNA sequence: TGTGCCAACTCACAGGGACAGGGTACCTACGAGCAGTACTTC. Protein sequence: CANSQGQGTYEQYF.

This clonotype has a count of ten or more. V and J are TRBV20-1 and TRBJ1-4; D remains unclear. The V gene lost 6 bases and the J gene lost 8 bases, with 13 bases spanning the gap. The CDR3 spans 12 residues. CDR1 and CDR2 from the germline V gene are DFQATT and SNEGSKA (reference sequence). The CDR3 loop reads CSAGVGSEKLFF. CDR3 nucleotides: TGCAGTGCAGGCGTCGGAAGCGAAAAACTGTTTTTT.

The CDR3 DNA reads TGCGCCAGCAGCTTGGTGAGGACAGACTACGAGCAGTACTTC. This codes for CASSLVRTDYEQYF. The chain has TRBV5-1 and TRBJ2-7; tentative D call: TRBD1 (6 bases). In germline, CDR1 is SGHRS, CDR2 YFSETQ. The CDR3 contains 14 residues. Between the trimmed V and J ends, which lost 0 bases and 3 bases, there was a span of 10 bases.

V and J are TRBV5-1 and TRBJ2-5; 9 bases line up with TRBD1. Trimming removed 4 bases from V and 1 base from J; junction bases left unmatched: 2. Looked up from germline, CDR1 is SGHRS and CDR2 is YFSETQ. This CDR3 comprises 14 residues. CDR3 DNA: TGCGCCAGCAGCGGGGACAGGGTCCAAGAGACCCAGTACTTC. It translates to CASSGDRVQETQYF.

This clonotype was counted ten times or more. The chain couples TRBV7-9 to TRBJ1-4; D gene unclear. The length of the CDR3 is 13 residues. The V and J ends lost 1 base and 8 bases respectively, with 8 bases between them. Germline loops: CDR1 SEHNR, CDR2 FQNEAQ (reference sequence). The CDR3 coding sequence is TGTGCCAGCAGCTTAGGCGGGTCCGAAAAACTGTTTTTT. Translated, it gives CASSLGGSEKLFF.

This clonotype was picked up many times. The chain links TRBV10-3 to TRBJ2-7; a possible D gene is TRBD2 (6 bases). The germline V and J ends were trimmed by 6 bases and 2 bases, with 14 bases remaining between them. The CDR3 loop spans 14 amino acids. CDR1 is ENHRY and CDR2 is SYGVKD in the germline V gene. DNA of the CDR3: TGTGCCATCAGGGAGAGCGGGTCCCCCTACGAGCAGTACTTC. Its protein product is CAIRESGSPYEQYF.

The rearrangement links TRBV29-1 to TRBJ2-1; D is possibly TRBD2 (6 bases). CDR3 length equals 13 residues. Looked up from germline, CDR1 is SQVTM and CDR2 is ANQGSEA. The ends were cut back, 4 bases at V and 2 bases at J, with 9 bases in the middle. The CDR3 loop is CSVVGGTYNEQFF. CDR3 in DNA: TGCAGCGTTGTGGGGGGTACCTACAATGAGCAGTTCTTC.

The chain combines TRBV7-2 with TRBJ2-5, with 8 bases identical to TRBD2. Germline-derived CDR1 and CDR2 are SGHTA and FQGNSA. V lost 6 bases and J lost 5; bases outside the gene matches: 8. The CDR3 is 14 amino acids. This chain's CDR3 is CASSISGSLETQYF. The CDR3 nucleotides read TGTGCCAGCAGTATCAGCGGGAGCCTGGAGACCCAGTACTTC.

This clonotype was observed a few times. The chain couples TRBV20-1 to TRBJ2-1, with 10 bases identical to TRBD1. Germline-derived CDR1 and CDR2 are DFQATT and SNEGSKA (reference sequence). V trimming: 2 bases; J trimming: 9 bases; junction bases outside the gene matches: 7. This CDR3 comprises 14 residues. CDR3 loop: CSARWDRGYGEQFF. As DNA, the CDR3 is TGCAGTGCTAGATGGGACAGGGGCTACGGTGAGCAGTTCTTC.

This clonotype was observed a handful of times. V usage is TRBV25-1 and J usage is TRBJ2-1; TRBD1 might be the D (5 bases). Between the trimmed V and J ends, which lost 0 bases and 6 bases, there was a span of 12 bases. CDR1 and CDR2 from the germline V gene are MGHDK and SYGVNS. The CDR3 length is 15 residues. This CDR3 reads CASSEYPERGNEQFF. In nucleotides, the CDR3 is TGTGCCAGCAGTGAATACCCAGAAAGGGGCAATGAGCAGTTCTTC.